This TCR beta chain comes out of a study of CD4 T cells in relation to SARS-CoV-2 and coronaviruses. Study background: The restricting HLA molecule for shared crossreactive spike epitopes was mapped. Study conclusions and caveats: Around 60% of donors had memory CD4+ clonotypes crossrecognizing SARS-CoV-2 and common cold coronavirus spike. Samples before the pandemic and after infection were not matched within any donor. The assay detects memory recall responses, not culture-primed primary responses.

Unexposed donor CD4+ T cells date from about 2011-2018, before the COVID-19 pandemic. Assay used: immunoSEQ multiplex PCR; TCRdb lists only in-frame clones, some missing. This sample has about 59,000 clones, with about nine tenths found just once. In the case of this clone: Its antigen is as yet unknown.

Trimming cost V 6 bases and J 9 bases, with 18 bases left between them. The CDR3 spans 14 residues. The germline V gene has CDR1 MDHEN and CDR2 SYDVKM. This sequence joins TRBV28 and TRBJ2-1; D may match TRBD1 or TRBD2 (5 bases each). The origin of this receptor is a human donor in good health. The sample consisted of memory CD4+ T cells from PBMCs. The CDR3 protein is CASSWDPGRSEQFF. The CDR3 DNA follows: TGTGCCAGCAGCTGGGACCCAGGGCGTAGTGAGCAGTTCTTC. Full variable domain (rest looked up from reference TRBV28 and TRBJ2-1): DVKVTQSSRYLVKRTGEKVFLECVQDMDHENMFWYRQDPGLGLRLIYFSYDVKMKEKGDIPEGYSVSREKKERFSLILESASTNQTSMYLCASSWDPGRSEQFFGPGTRLTVL.